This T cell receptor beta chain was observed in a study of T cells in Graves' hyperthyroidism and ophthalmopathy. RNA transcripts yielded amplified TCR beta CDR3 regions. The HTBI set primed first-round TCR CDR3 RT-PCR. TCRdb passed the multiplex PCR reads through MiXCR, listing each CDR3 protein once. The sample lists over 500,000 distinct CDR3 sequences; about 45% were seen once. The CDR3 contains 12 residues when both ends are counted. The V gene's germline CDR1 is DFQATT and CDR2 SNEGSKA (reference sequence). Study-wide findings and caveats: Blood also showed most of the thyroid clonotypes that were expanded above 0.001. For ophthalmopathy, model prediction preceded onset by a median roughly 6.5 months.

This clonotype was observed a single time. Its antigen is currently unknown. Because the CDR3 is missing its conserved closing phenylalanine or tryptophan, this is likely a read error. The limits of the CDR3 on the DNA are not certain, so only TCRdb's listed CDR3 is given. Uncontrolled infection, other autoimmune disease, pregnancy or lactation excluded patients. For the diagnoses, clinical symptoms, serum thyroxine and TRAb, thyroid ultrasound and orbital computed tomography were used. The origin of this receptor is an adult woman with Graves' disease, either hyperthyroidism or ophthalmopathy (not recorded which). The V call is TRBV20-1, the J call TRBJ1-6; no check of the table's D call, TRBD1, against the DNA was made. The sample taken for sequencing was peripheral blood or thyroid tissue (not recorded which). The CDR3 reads CSARDAAVSRNY.